These 27 T cell receptor beta chains originate from one sample sequenced in a study of blood T cell repertoires in COVID-19. The assay was immunoSEQ multiplex PCR, and TCRdb's table has in-frame clones only and misses some. The sample lists some 11,000 clones, about four fifths occurring once. Sample: peripheral blood. The receptors were gathered from a woman aged 55-70 years with acute or convalescent COVID-19.

V gene TRBV28 combines with J gene TRBJ2-5; TRBD1 agrees at 8 bases. Germline V gives CDR1 MDHEN, CDR2 SYDVKM. After removal of 6 bases from V and 2 bases from J, the junction contained 2 bases not matched to a gene. The CDR3 covers 13 residues. Here the CDR3 reads CASRWDRQETQYF. In DNA form, the CDR3 reads TGTGCCAGCAGATGGGACAGGCAAGAGACCCAGTACTTC.

This clone was seen a single time. The gene calls are TRBV11-2 and TRBJ1-2; a weak D match, TRBD1 (6 bases). Per the germline V gene, CDR1 is SGHAT and CDR2 is FQNNGV. The CDR3 length is 13 residues. Trimming took 5 bases from V and 4 from J, leaving 11 bases between them. The CDR3: CASSPTGIYGYTF. CDR3 in DNA: TGTGCCAGCAGCCCGACAGGAATCTATGGCTACACCTTC.

This clone came up once. This rearrangement joins TRBV3-1 (or the pseudogene TRBV3-2) to TRBJ2-2, with TRBD2 identical over 9 bases. In germline, CDR1 is LGHDT, CDR2 YNNKEL (reference sequence). After removal of 0 bases from V and 5 bases from J, the junction contained 13 bases not matched to a gene. The CDR3 runs 19 residues. CDR3 nucleotide sequence: TGTGCCAGCAGCCAAGATTGGGTGGCTAGCGGGGTGAGAACCGGGGAGCTGTTTTTT. This encodes CASSQDWVASGVRTGELFF.

This clone was seen a few times. This chain uses TRBV19 with TRBJ1-5; D unclear. Germline V gene lookup returns CDR1 LNHDA and CDR2 SQIVND (reference sequence). This CDR3 contains 15 residues. V was cut by 5 bases and J by 4 bases, with 15 bases left in between. The chain's CDR3 is CASSSDTLWNQPQHF. The CDR3 nucleotides are TGTGCCAGTAGTTCCGACACGCTATGGAATCAGCCCCAGCATTTT.

This rearrangement joins TRBV3-1 (or the pseudogene TRBV3-2) to TRBJ2-3, with 7 bases matching TRBD1. Germline V CDR1 and CDR2: LGHDT, YNNKEL (reference sequence). V lost 2 bases, J lost 4 bases, and 6 bases stayed unmatched. This CDR3 is built from 15 residues. CDR3 in DNA: TGTGCCAGCAGCCAACCGGGACAGCGTTCAGATACGCAGTATTTT. It encodes CASSQPGQRSDTQYF.

The rearrangement uses TRBV19 and TRBJ2-1, with TRBD1 matching 7 bases. The CDR3 runs 13 residues. Trimming at V came to 3 bases and at J to 10 bases, leaving 6 bases not matched to a gene. Germline lookup yields CDR1 LNHDA and CDR2 SQIVND (reference sequence). The DNA of the CDR3 is TGTGCCAGTAGTATTGGACAGGCCCTGGAGCAGTTCTTC. This gives the protein CASSIGQALEQFF.

The chain joins TRBV7-9 to TRBJ2-3; 8 bases match TRBD1. Germline lookup yields CDR1 SEHNR and CDR2 FQNEAQ (reference sequence). The CDR3 runs to 16 residues. Trimming removed 5 bases from V and 0 bases from J; junction bases left unmatched: 7. CDR3 in amino acids: CASSKATGGSTDTQYF. The CDR3 nucleotides are TGTGCCAGCAGCAAAGCTACAGGGGGAAGCACAGATACGCAGTATTTT.

V is TRBV5-1 and J is TRBJ2-7; 8 bases are a match to TRBD2. CDR1 and CDR2 (germline): SGHRS, YFSETQ. Trimming cost V 0 bases and J 2 bases; bases outside gene matches: 7. CDR3 length: 16 residues. The CDR3 DNA follows: TGCGCCAGCAGCTTGGTCGGGGGGGGTACGACCTACGAGCAGTACTTC. Translation gives CASSLVGGGTTYEQYF. The full variable domain, rest sourced from reference TRBV5-1 and TRBJ2-7, is KAGVTQTPRYLIKTRGQQVTLSCSPISGHRSVSWYQQTPGQGLQFLFEYFSETQRNKGNFPGRFSGRQFSNSRSEMNVSTLELGDSALYLCASSLVGGGTTYEQYFGPGTRLTVT.

V usage is TRBV12-3 or TRBV12-4 and J usage is TRBJ1-2, with D tentatively TRBD1 (5 bases). Trimming removed 1 base from V and 6 bases from J, with 9 bases in between. The CDR3 sequence is 13 residues long. CDR3 in DNA: TGTGCCAGCAGTTTAGTAGCAGGGAATGGCTACACCTTC. Translating gives CASSLVAGNGYTF.

DNA for the CDR3: TGTGCCAGCAGCCAAGAGGGGACAGGGGTGGTCACCGGGGAGCTGTTTTTT. This gives the protein CASSQEGTGVVTGELFF. The chain is built from TRBV4-2 and TRBJ2-2, with 10 bases identical to TRBD1. This CDR3 comprises 17 residues. V was clipped by 0 bases and J by 4 bases; unmatched bases: 5. Germline CDR1 reads LGHNA; CDR2 reads YNFKEQ.

The CDR3: CSLSGNYGYTF. CDR3 DNA sequence: TGCAGTTTATCAGGGAACTATGGCTACACCTTC. The chain joins TRBV20-1 to TRBJ1-2; tentatively, D is TRBD1 (5 bases). CDR3 length: 11 amino acids. From germline, CDR1 is DFQATT and CDR2 SNEGSKA (reference sequence). The V and J ends lost 8 bases and 2 bases respectively, with 9 bases between them.

CDR3 sequence: CAIGDSAYYGYTF. The CDR3 DNA follows: TGTGCCATCGGGGACAGTGCTTACTATGGCTACACCTTC. The chain is built from TRBV12-3 or TRBV12-4 and TRBJ1-2; 7 bases align to TRBD1. The CDR3 has 13 residues. Trimming removed 10 bases from V and 3 bases from J; junction bases left unmatched: 8.

The rearrangement uses TRBV19 and TRBJ2-7; D perhaps matches TRBD2 (6 bases). The CDR3 is made up of 14 amino acids. CDR1 and CDR2 from the germline V gene are LNHDA and SQIVND (reference sequence). Deletions cut 3 bases from V and 3 bases from J, with 12 bases between. CDR3 loop: CASSIRGGGYEQYF. The CDR3 nucleotides are TGTGCCAGTAGTATTAGGGGAGGAGGCTACGAGCAGTACTTC.

There are a few counts of this clone. V usage is TRBV19 and J usage is TRBJ2-2; the D is unclear. V lost 2 bases and J lost 1, with 14 bases in between. CDR1 and CDR2 (germline): LNHDA, SQIVND (reference sequence). The CDR3 loop spans 17 amino acids. For the CDR3, the DNA is TGTGCCAGTAGTATAACAGCCAAGACACGGAACACCGGGGAGCTGTTTTTT. Protein sequence: CASSITAKTRNTGELFF.

V and J are TRBV6-5 and TRBJ1-5, with TRBD1 matching 8 bases. CDR1 is MNHEY, CDR2 SVGAGI, per germline. CDR3 size: 14 residues. Trimming took 4 bases from V and 6 from J; bases not matched to a gene: 5. For the CDR3, the DNA is TGTGCCAGCAGTTCAATAACAGGGGGTCAGCCCCAGCATTTT. This gives the protein CASSSITGGQPQHF.

Only a few counts were recorded for this clone. The CDR3 sequence is CASSPGLAGGQETQYF. The CDR3 DNA reads TGTGCCAGCAGCCCCGGACTAGCGGGGGGGCAGGAGACCCAGTACTTC. The chain uses TRBV3-1 (or the pseudogene TRBV3-2) and TRBJ2-5; TRBD2 matches 15 bases. This CDR3 has 16 amino acids. Germline-derived CDR1 and CDR2 are LGHDT and YNNKEL (reference sequence). V shed 4 bases and J 5 bases; nucleotides not matched to a gene: 5.

The chain links TRBV3-1 (or the pseudogene TRBV3-2) to TRBJ1-4; tentative D call: TRBD1 (5 bases). CDR3 size: 16 residues. Trimming left V 0 bases short and J 4 bases short, with 12 bases between. CDR1 is LGHDT and CDR2 is YNNKEL in the germline V gene (reference sequence). The chain's CDR3 is CASSQDATADNEKLFF. In DNA form, the CDR3 reads TGTGCCAGCAGCCAAGATGCGACAGCTGATAATGAAAAACTGTTTTTT.

This clone appeared a few times. This sequence joins TRBV19 and TRBJ2-2; D ambiguous. There are 15 residues in the CDR3. The germline V and J ends were trimmed by 1 base and 4 bases, with 10 bases remaining between them. Germline values: CDR1 LNHDA, CDR2 SQIVND (reference sequence). The CDR3 reads CASSIALFPTGELFF. The CDR3, as DNA: TGTGCCAGTAGTATAGCCCTCTTCCCCACCGGGGAGCTGTTTTTT.

This chain links TRBV5-1 with TRBJ1-6, with D perhaps matching TRBD1 (5 bases). CDR1 SGHRS and CDR2 YFSETQ come from the germline V gene. Trimming shortened V by 5 bases and J by 7 bases, and 16 bases separated the two germline ends. The CDR3 contains 15 residues. CDR3 DNA sequence: TGCGCCAGCAGTCGAGCAGGGCCACCAAATTCACCCCTCCACTTT. It translates to CASSRAGPPNSPLHF. The full variable domain, in which reference TRBV5-1 and TRBJ1-6 provide the parts outside the CDR3, is KAGVTQTPRYLIKTRGQQVTLSCSPISGHRSVSWYQQTPGQGLQFLFEYFSETQRNKGNFPGRFSGRQFSNSRSEMNVSTLELGDSALYLCASSRAGPPNSPLHFGNGTRLTVT.

The chain links TRBV6-6 to TRBJ2-2; D is perhaps TRBD1 (6 bases). Trimming removed 6 bases at V and 5 bases at J, with 16 bases between. The CDR3 contains 15 residues. Germline-derived CDR1 and CDR2 are MNHNY and SVGAGI (reference sequence). CDR3 amino acids: CASRGKQGATGELFF. Here the CDR3 DNA reads TGTGCCAGCAGGGGTAAACAGGGCGCAACCGGGGAGCTGTTTTTT.

V is TRBV10-3 and J is TRBJ1-1; D unresolved. Trimming stripped 10 bases from V and 2 bases from J, with 14 bases between. CDR1 ENHRY and CDR2 SYGVKD come from the germline V gene. This CDR3 is 13 amino acids long. As DNA, the CDR3 is TGTGCCACCGTCAATGGCGGAAACACTGAAGCTTTCTTT. Its protein is CATVNGGNTEAFF.

V gene TRBV18 combines with J gene TRBJ1-2; possible D gene TRBD1, 5 bases. Trimming removed 3 bases from V and 7 bases from J, with 15 bases in between. The CDR3 runs 14 residues. From germline, CDR1 is KGHSH and CDR2 LQKENI. The chain's CDR3 is CASSPLRDSTGYTF. In nucleotides, the CDR3 is TGTGCCAGCTCACCTCTCCGGGACTCAACTGGCTACACCTTC.

V gene TRBV5-1 combines with J gene TRBJ1-2; possible D gene TRBD1, 5 bases. The CDR3 runs 13 residues. V was cut by 0 bases and J by 8 bases, with 11 bases left in between. Germline V gene sequence: CDR1 SGHRS, CDR2 YFSETQ. This chain's CDR3 is CASSLVAGNGYTF. The CDR3 nucleotides read TGCGCCAGCAGCTTGGTCGCAGGGAACGGCTACACCTTC.

V and J are TRBV19 and TRBJ2-3, with 8 bases aligning to TRBD2. The germline V gene encodes CDR1 LNHDA and CDR2 SQIVND (reference sequence). Unmatched junction bases numbered 17, after V lost 6 bases and J lost 9 bases. The CDR3 is made up of 16 amino acids. The CDR3 nucleotides read TGTGCCAGTAGCCCGCCCGGGGGGGGTAACCTCATGACGCAGTATTTT. Translation: CASSPPGGGNLMTQYF.

This rearrangement joins TRBV2 to TRBJ2-3; 12 nucleotides align to TRBD2. V gave up 6 bases and J gave up 8 bases; unmatched junction bases: 18. CDR3 length: 18 residues. Per germline, CDR1 SNHLY and CDR2 FYNNEI. The CDR3 sequence is CASRQMRTSGERMGTQYF. CDR3 in DNA: TGTGCCAGCAGGCAAATGAGGACTAGCGGGGAACGAATGGGTACGCAGTATTTT. Combining the CDR3 with reference TRBV2 and TRBJ2-3 gives the whole variable domain EPEVTQTPSHQVTQMGQEVILRCVPISNHLYFYWYRQILGQKVEFLVSFYNNEISEKSEIFDDQFSVERPDGSNFTLKIRSTKLEDSAMYFCASRQMRTSGERMGTQYFGPGTRLTVL.

The chain has TRBV7-9 and TRBJ2-5, with D uncertain. Trimming shortened V by 3 bases and J by 5 bases, and 10 bases separated the two germline ends. This CDR3 contains 13 residues. Germline V lookup: CDR1 SEHNR, CDR2 FQNEAQ (reference sequence). CDR3: CASSLRFLETQYF. The CDR3 bases are TGTGCCAGCAGCTTGAGGTTTCTTGAGACCCAGTACTTC. The full variable domain, its missing parts supplied by reference TRBV7-9 and TRBJ2-5, is DTGVSQNPRHKITKRGQNVTFRCDPISEHNRLYWYRQTLGQGPEFLTYFQNEAQLEKSRLLSDRFSAERPKGSFSTLEIQRTEQGDSAMYLCASSLRFLETQYFGPGTRLLVL.

V is TRBV10-1 and J is TRBJ2-1; possibly TRBD2 for D (6 bases). Trimming left V 2 bases short and J 7 bases short, with 6 bases between. Germline CDR1 WNHNN, CDR2 SYGVQD (reference sequence). The CDR3 totals 12 residues. For the CDR3, the DNA is TGCGCCAGCAGTGAGGGGGGGAATGAGCAGTTCTTC. The encoded protein is CASSEGGNEQFF.